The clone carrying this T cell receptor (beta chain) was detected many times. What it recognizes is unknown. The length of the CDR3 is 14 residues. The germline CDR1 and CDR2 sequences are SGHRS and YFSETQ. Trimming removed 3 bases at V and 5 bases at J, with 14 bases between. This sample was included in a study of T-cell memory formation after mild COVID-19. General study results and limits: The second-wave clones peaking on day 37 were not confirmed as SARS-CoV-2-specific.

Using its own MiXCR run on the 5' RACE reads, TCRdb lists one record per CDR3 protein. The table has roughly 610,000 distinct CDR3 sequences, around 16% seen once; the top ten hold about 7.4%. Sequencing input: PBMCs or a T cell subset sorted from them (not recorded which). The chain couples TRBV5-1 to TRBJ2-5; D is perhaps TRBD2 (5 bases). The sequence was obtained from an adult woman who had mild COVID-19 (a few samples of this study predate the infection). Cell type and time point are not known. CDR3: CASSSGRGGETQYF. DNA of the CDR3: TGCGCCAGCAGCTCCGGACGGGGTGGGGAGACCCAGTACTTC. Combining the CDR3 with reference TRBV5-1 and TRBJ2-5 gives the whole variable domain KAGVTQTPRYLIKTRGQQVTLSCSPISGHRSVSWYQQTPGQGLQFLFEYFSETQRNKGNFPGRFSGRQFSNSRSEMNVSTLELGDSALYLCASSSGRGGETQYFGPGTRLLVL.